Shown below are 2 T cell receptor beta chains from a single sample sequenced in a study of blood T cell repertoires in COVID-19 (TCRdb year 2020). Receptor amplification or capture employed the immunoSEQ multiplex PCR assay. TCRdb took this table from immuneACCESS and kept in-frame rearrangements with V and J called. Such tables lack part of the clones; where checked against another copy, unresolved V genes explain under half of the gap, and the rest is unexplained. The sample table contains under 350,000 clones; only one count was recorded for 65% to 90% of them. The top ten constitute about 4.2% of the sample. Source material: PBMCs or T cells enriched from blood (not recorded which). The source of these receptors is a woman between 35 and 50 years old with acute COVID-19.

This clone was counted between two and nine times. This chain links TRBV7-9 with TRBJ1-5, with TRBD1 matching over 7 bases. J lost 1 base, V lost 1 base, and 10 bases had no gene match. Germline V gene data show CDR1 as SEHNR and CDR2 as FQNEAQ (reference sequence). The CDR3 totals 18 residues. CDR3 amino acids: CASSLEGGAFRSNQPQHF. The CDR3 DNA follows: TGTGCCAGCAGCTTAGAAGGGGGCGCTTTTCGGAGCAATCAGCCCCAGCATTTT. Full variable domain (missing parts from reference TRBV7-9 and TRBJ1-5): DTGVSQNPRHKITKRGQNVTFRCDPISEHNRLYWYRQTLGQGPEFLTYFQNEAQLEKSRLLSDRFSAERPKGSFSTLEIQRTEQGDSAMYLCASSLEGGAFRSNQPQHFGDGTRLSIL.

The chain is built from TRBV5-1 and TRBJ2-6; D is possibly TRBD1 (5 bases). The V and J ends lost 2 bases and 0 bases respectively, with 15 bases between them. The CDR3 is 18 amino acids. Germline CDR1 is SGHRS and CDR2 is YFSETQ. The CDR3 bases are TGCGCCAGCAGCTTAGGGGTCGTAAGGGCCTCTGGGGCCAACGTCCTGACTTTC. Protein: CASSLGVVRASGANVLTF.